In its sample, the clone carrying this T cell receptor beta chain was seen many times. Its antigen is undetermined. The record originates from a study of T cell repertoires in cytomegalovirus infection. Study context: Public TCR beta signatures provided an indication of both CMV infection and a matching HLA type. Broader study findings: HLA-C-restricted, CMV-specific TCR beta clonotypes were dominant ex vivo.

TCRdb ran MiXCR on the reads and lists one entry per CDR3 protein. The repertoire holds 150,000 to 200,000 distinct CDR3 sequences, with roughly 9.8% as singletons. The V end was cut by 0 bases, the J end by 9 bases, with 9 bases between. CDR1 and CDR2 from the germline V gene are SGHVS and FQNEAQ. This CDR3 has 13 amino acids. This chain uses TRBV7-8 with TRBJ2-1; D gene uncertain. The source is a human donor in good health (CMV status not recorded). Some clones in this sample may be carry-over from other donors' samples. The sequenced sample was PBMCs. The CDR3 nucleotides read TGTGCCAGCAGCTTAGCGCGGTACGGTGAGCAGTTCTTC. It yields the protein CASSLARYGEQFF.